Listed below are T cell receptor beta chains from one sample, sequenced in a study of blood T cell repertoires in COVID-19. Produced via immunoSEQ multiplex PCR; TCRdb's table is partial and in-frame only. The table has roughly 250,000 clones, 85% to 90% seen once. Sequences were obtained from PBMCs or T cells enriched from blood (not recorded which). Receptors were obtained from a man aged 45-65 years who had been exposed to COVID-19. Each CDR3 is given without its conserved first and last residue. D genes are given only for firm matches. Only some rows state a clone size, as once, few, many or a class for expanded clones.

V gene	J gene	clone size	D gene	CDR3 protein
TRBV2	TRBJ1-2	NA	NA	ASSGRGEDYGYT
TRBV24-1	TRBJ2-2	NA	TRBD1	ATSDFPLDRGDTGELF
TRBV9	TRBJ1-2	once	NA	ASSLADSAYYGYT
TRBV7-2	TRBJ1-5	NA	NA	ASSLVAGYSNQPQH
TRBV19	TRBJ1-5	NA	NA	ASSSGISNQPQH
TRBV24-1	TRBJ2-1	few	NA	ATSDLQQGRRTHGQF
TRBV5-4	TRBJ2-3	NA	TRBD2	ASSFTSGSADTQY
TRBV5-6	TRBJ2-1	NA	TRBD1	ASSLPGTGGRGEQF
TRBV5-1	TRBJ2-2	NA	TRBD2	ASSLRTSGDTGELF
TRBV6-4	TRBJ2-6	NA	NA	ASSLTHSGANVLT
TRBV5-1	TRBJ2-5	NA	NA	ASSFEGWETQY